Sequencing of this TCR beta chain was carried out in a study of T cell responses to AZD1222 COVID-19 vaccine. TCRdb's table, derived via immunoSEQ multiplex PCR, lists solely in-frame clones and lacks some. This sample has 95,000 to 100,000 clones; about 88% occur once, and the top ten carry approximately 15%. General study points: Researchers report vaccine-associated CD4 TCRs spanning spike, with dominance at 160-218 and 743-854. With two AZD1222 doses given, Spike-specific TCR breadth and depth both rose. Repertoire samples came only from after the peak T cell response.

Regarding this clone: Its antigen is not known.

J lost 0 bases, V lost 4 bases, and 2 bases had no gene match. Germline CDR1 reads SNHLY; CDR2 reads FYNNEI. The CDR3 is made up of 15 amino acids. The sample consisted of peripheral blood, taken 28 days after the second AZD1222 dose. The chain combines TRBV2 with TRBJ2-7; 11 bases match TRBD1. The clonotype originates from an adult who received the AZD1222 COVID-19 vaccine. For the CDR3, the DNA is TGTGCCAGCAGTGGGGGACAGGGGGGCTCCTACGAGCAGTACTTC. Its translation is CASSGGQGGSYEQYF.